The rows below give T cell receptor beta chains drawn from one sample of a study of blood T cells in healthy people across ages. TCRdb fed the 5' RACE reads into MiXCR, producing one record per CDR3 protein. The repertoire includes 1.5 million to 2 million distinct CDR3 sequences, about 50% of them detected once, and over 2% sits in the top ten. Sequenced material: blood. These receptors were taken from a woman between 40 and 50 years old in good health. CDR3s include the opening cysteine and the closing phenylalanine or tryptophan. D genes are given only for firm matches. Where a row states a size, it is once, few, many or the class of an expanded clone; other rows omit it.

d_call clone_size cdr3_length j_call v_call cdr3_nt cdr3_aa
TRBD1 . 17 TRBJ2-3 TRBV11-2 TGTGCCAGCAGCCGAATGGGGACAGGGGGCAACCCAGATACGCAGTATTTT CASSRMGTGGNPDTQYF
TRBD1 . 15 TRBJ2-7 TRBV2 TGTGCCAGGACCCCCGGGACAGGAGACTACAATGAGCAGTACTTC CARTPGTGDYNEQYF
. . 14 TRBJ2-5 TRBV29-1 TGCAGCGCTACGAGTCCTACTCGGCGGGAGACCCAGTACTTC CSATSPTRRETQYF
. . 18 TRBJ2-1 TRBV13 TGTGCCAGCAGCTTAAAGGTTCGGGTCGGGGGAGTCTACAATGAGCAGTTCTTC CASSLKVRVGGVYNEQFF
. . 14 TRBJ2-7 TRBV28 TGTGCCAGCAGTTTAATTCAGGGATCCCACGAGCAGTACTTC CASSLIQGSHEQYF
. many 16 TRBJ2-1 TRBV12-3/TRBV12-4 TGTGCCAGCAGTCCGCGTGGGGCTTCAACCTACAATGAGCAGTTCTTC CASSPRGASTYNEQFF
. few 16 TRBJ2-5 TRBV5-1 TGCGCCAGCAGCGTGGGAGGCGGCAAAAACCAAGAGACCCAGTACTTC CASSVGGGKNQETQYF
. . 13 TRBJ2-3 TRBV20-1 TGCAGTGCTAGGGTCAAGAGCACAGATACGCAGTATTTT CSARVKSTDTQYF
. . 15 TRBJ2-7 TRBV7-8 TGTGCCAGCAGCAACAGGGTAAGCTCCTACAATGAGCAGTACTTC CASSNRVSSYNEQYF
. . 15 TRBJ1-6 TRBV14 TGTGCCAGCAGCCAAGTTGGGCGGCGGAATTCACCCCTCCACTTT CASSQVGRRNSPLHF
. . 16 TRBJ2-3 TRBV5-1 TGCGCCAGCAGCGCGCAGGACAGCCATGGCACAGATACGCAGTATTTT CASSAQDSHGTDTQYF
. few 14 TRBJ2-7 TRBV6-2/TRBV6-3 TGTGCCAGCAGTTACAGCCAGGGGAGCTACGAGCAGTACTTC CASSYSQGSYEQYF
. few 17 TRBJ2-1 TRBV6-1 TGTGCCAGCAGTGTCGGGACTCTCAATAACGCCTACAATGAGCAGTTCTTC CASSVGTLNNAYNEQFF
TRBD1 . 18 TRBJ2-6 TRBV6-2/TRBV6-3 TGTGCCAGCAGTTACCAAATCGGACAGGCATCTGGGGCTAACGTCCTGACTTTC CASSYQIGQASGANVLTF
. . 14 TRBJ2-5 TRBV12-3/TRBV12-4 TGTGCCAGCAGTTTCCCCCCGATGGACGAGACCCAGTACTTC CASSFPPMDETQYF
TRBD1 few 14 TRBJ2-5 TRBV7-2 TGTGCCAGCAGCGTCGACAGGGGATACGAGACCCAGTACTTC CASSVDRGYETQYF
TRBD1 . 15 TRBJ1-2 TRBV28 TGTGCCAGCAGTTCGGGGGGGACAGGGAATAATGGCTACACCTTC CASSSGGTGNNGYTF
TRBD1 . 14 TRBJ2-7 TRBV28 TGTGCCAGCAGTTTAAGAGACAGGGTAGGCGAGCAGTACTTC CASSLRDRVGEQYF
TRBD1 . 14 TRBJ1-6 TRBV7-2 TGTGCCAGCAGCTCGGACAGGGCGATAGGAGCCCTCCACTTT CASSSDRAIGALHF
. . 14 TRBJ1-1 TRBV7-9 TGTGCCAGCAGCTCCTCCGAGAGGGACACTGAAGCTTTCTTT CASSSSERDTEAFF
. . 13 TRBJ2-3 TRBV5-1 TGCGCCAGCGGGGACGGAAGCACAGATACGCAGTATTTT CASGDGSTDTQYF
TRBD2 . 14 TRBJ2-3 TRBV20-1 TGCAGCGCTAGGCCCGGACTAGGGACAGATACGCAGTATTTT CSARPGLGTDTQYF
. . 13 TRBJ2-5 TRBV24-1 TGTGCCACCACGGGGATTTCGGGGTATGAGCAGTACTTC CATTGISGYEQYF
TRBD2 . 15 TRBJ2-5 TRBV7-2 TGTGCCAGCAGCATCATAGCGGGGGGCTTGGAGACCCAGTACTTC CASSIIAGGLETQYF
. . 15 TRBJ1-5 TRBV12-3/TRBV12-4 TGTGCCAGCAGTTTTGGGGGGCTTCCTAATCAGCCCCAGCATTTT CASSFGGLPNQPQHF
. few 18 TRBJ2-6 TRBV4-3 TGCGCCAGCAGCCAGAACAGGGACATACTCTCTGGGGCCAACGTCCTGACTTTC CASSQNRDILSGANVLTF
. . 11 TRBJ2-1 TRBV5-1 TGCGCCAGGGGGTCAGGGGATGAGCAGTTCTTC CARGSGDEQFF
. many 12 TRBJ2-3 TRBV20-1 TGCAGTGCTAGCGGGGACACAGATACGCAGTATTTT CSASGDTDTQYF
TRBD2 . 15 TRBJ2-5 TRBV28 TGTGCCGGCAGGCCGACTAGCGGGGGGCAAGAGACCCAGTACTTC CAGRPTSGGQETQYF
TRBD1 . 14 TRBJ2-7 TRBV4-2 TGTGCCAGCAGCCCACTAACAGGGGAATACGAGCAGTACTTC CASSPLTGEYEQYF
. . 16 TRBJ2-5 TRBV6-5 TGTGCCAGCAGTTACTCGATAAGGGGGGGCGTCGATGAGCAGTACTTC CASSYSIRGGVDEQYF
. few 13 TRBJ2-5 TRBV2 TGTGCCAGCAGTGCAGGGACGCGGACGGGGCAGTACTTC CASSAGTRTGQYF
. many 13 TRBJ2-4 TRBV29-1 TGCAGCGTTGAAGCGGCTAGCCGGAACATTCAGTACTTC CSVEAASRNIQYF
. . 23 TRBJ2-2 TRBV4-1 TGCGCCAGCAGCCAAGATGTTCAAGCCCGAGGGGATATGGCCAGACAGGTGCCCGGGGAGCTGTTTTTT CASSQDVQARGDMARQVPGELFF
. few 15 TRBJ2-5 TRBV7-6 TGTGCCAGCAGCCACCGACCCTTGAGGCAAGAGACCCAGTACTTC CASSHRPLRQETQYF
TRBD2 . 17 TRBJ2-2 TRBV7-2 TGTGCCAGCAGCCGCCGTGGACTAGCGGGGGGGCTCGGGGAGCTGTTTTTT CASSRRGLAGGLGELFF
. . 14 TRBJ2-3 TRBV13 TGTGCCAGCAGCTCACTAGTGCGGGCAGATACGCAGTATTTT CASSSLVRADTQYF
. . 13 TRBJ2-7 TRBV7-6 TGTGCCAGCAGCTTAGAGTGGAAAGACGAGCAGTACTTC CASSLEWKDEQYF
. . 12 TRBJ1-2 TRBV20-1 TGCAGTGCCGCAGCCCCCAGAAGTGGCTACACCTTC CSAAAPRSGYTF
. once 14 TRBJ2-5 TRBV28 TGTGCCAGCAGTAAACAGGGTGCCGCGGAGACCCAGTACTTC CASSKQGAAETQYF
. . 14 TRBJ2-3 TRBV7-6 TGTGCCAGCAGCTTGACAGAGGACACAGATACGCAGTATTTT CASSLTEDTDTQYF
TRBD1 . 13 TRBJ1-2 TRBV7-2 TGTGCCAGCACCATACAGGGGAGTGGCGGCTACACCTTC CASTIQGSGGYTF
. few 13 TRBJ2-1 TRBV3-1 TGTGCCAGCAGCCAATATATAAACGGTGAGCAGTTCTTC CASSQYINGEQFF
TRBD2 . 15 TRBJ2-1 TRBV12-3/TRBV12-4 TGTGCCAGCAGCACCGCCGGGGGGGCCTCCAATGAGCAGTTCTTC CASSTAGGASNEQFF
TRBD2 . 14 TRBJ2-7 TRBV29-1 TGCAGCGTTGAAGATCGGGGGGGCGTCTACGAGCAGTACTTC CSVEDRGGVYEQYF
TRBD2 . 11 TRBJ2-1 TRBV10-3 TGTGCCCTGGGGGGGGGTGAGGAGCAGTTCTTC CALGGGEEQFF
TRBD2 . 14 TRBJ2-7 TRBV20-1 TGCAGTGCTAGAGTTATAGCGGGGGGCTACGAGCAGTACTTC CSARVIAGGYEQYF
. . 14 TRBJ1-2 TRBV5-4 TGTGCCAGCAGCTTCGGCAGCGCGCCCGGTGGCTACACCTTC CASSFGSAPGGYTF
. . 17 TRBJ1-2 TRBV2 TGTGCCAGCATTAGTCAATTAGGGGTTATCACTAACTATGGCTACACCTTC CASISQLGVITNYGYTF
TRBD1 . 12 TRBJ1-2 TRBV19 TGTGCCGGAAGGACAGGGAACTATGGCTACACCTTC CAGRTGNYGYTF